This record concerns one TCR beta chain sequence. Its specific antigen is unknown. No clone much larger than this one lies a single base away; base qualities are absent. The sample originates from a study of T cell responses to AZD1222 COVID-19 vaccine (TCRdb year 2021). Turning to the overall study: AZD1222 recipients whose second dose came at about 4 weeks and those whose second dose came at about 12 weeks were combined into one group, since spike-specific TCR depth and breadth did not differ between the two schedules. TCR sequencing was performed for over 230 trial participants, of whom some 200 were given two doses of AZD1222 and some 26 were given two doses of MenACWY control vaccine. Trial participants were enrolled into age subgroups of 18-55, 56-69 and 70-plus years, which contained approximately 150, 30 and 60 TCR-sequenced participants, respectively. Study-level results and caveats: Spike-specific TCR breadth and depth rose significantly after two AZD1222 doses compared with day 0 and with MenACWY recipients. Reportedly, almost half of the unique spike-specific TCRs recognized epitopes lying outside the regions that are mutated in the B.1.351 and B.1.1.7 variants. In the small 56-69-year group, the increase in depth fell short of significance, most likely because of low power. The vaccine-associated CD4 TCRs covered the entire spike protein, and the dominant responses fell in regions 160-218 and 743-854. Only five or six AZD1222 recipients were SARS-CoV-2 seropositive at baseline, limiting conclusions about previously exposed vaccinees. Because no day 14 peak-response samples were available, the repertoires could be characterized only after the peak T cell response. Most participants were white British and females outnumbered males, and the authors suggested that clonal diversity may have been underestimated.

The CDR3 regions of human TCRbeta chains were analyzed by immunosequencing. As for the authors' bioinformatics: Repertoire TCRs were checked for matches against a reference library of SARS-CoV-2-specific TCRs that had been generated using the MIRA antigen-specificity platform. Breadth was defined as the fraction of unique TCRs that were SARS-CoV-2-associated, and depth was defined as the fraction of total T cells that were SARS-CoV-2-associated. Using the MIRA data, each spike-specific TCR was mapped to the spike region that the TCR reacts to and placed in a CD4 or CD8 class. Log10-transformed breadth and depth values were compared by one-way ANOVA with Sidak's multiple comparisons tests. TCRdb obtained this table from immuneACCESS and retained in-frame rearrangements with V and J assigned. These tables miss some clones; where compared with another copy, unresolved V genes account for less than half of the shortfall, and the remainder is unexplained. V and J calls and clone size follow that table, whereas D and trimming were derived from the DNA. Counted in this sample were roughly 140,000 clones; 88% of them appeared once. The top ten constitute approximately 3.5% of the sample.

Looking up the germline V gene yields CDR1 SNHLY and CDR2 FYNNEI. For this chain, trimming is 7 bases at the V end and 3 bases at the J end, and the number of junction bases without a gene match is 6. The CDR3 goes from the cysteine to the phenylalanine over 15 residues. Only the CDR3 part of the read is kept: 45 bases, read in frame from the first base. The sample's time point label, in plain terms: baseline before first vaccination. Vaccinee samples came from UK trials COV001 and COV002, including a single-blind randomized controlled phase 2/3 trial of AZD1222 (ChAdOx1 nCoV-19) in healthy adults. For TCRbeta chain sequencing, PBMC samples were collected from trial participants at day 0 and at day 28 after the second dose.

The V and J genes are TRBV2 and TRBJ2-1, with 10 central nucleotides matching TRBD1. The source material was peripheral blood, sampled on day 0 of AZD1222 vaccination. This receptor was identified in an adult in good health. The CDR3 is CASTSTGGLYNEQFF. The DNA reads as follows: TGTGCCAGCACCTCGACAGGGGGCCTCTACAATGAGCAGTTCTTC.